This TCR beta chain was recorded in a study of T cell responses to AZD1222 COVID-19 vaccine listed by TCRdb under 2021. Regarding the research as a whole: TCR sequencing covered roughly 230 trial participants: 207 given two doses of AZD1222 and approximately 26 given two doses of MenACWY control vaccine. Enrollment into the trials was organized by age into subgroups of 18-55, 56-69 and 70-plus years, and those subgroups contained about 150, 27 and 61 TCR-sequenced participants, respectively.

The CDR3 regions of human TCRbeta chains were subjected to immunosequencing. On the study's bioinformatics: TCRs in the repertoires were compared against a reference library of SARS-CoV-2-specific TCRs that had been generated with the MIRA antigen-specificity platform. Breadth was defined as the fraction of unique TCRs that were SARS-CoV-2-associated. Depth was defined as the fraction of total T cells that were SARS-CoV-2-associated. Using the MIRA data, every spike-specific TCR was mapped to the spike region that the TCR reacted to and assigned to either a CD4 or a CD8 class. Log10-transformed breadth and depth values were compared by one-way ANOVA with Sidak's multiple comparisons tests. TCRdb holds this immuneACCESS table with in-frame rearrangements only. Some clones are missing; in checked studies, unresolved V genes explain under half, and the rest has no known cause. V and J calls and clone size are copied from that table; D and trimming were computed from the DNA. Within this sample are about 83,000 clones, with approximately 87% of them counted one time only. Around 5.1% of the sample is in the top ten clones.

Findings and caveats that apply to the study as a whole: Conclusions about previously exposed vaccinees are limited because only a handful of AZD1222 recipients were SARS-CoV-2 seropositive at baseline. Spike-specific TCR breadth and depth rose significantly after two AZD1222 doses compared with day 0 and with MenACWY recipients. In the small 56-69-year group, the increase in depth fell short of significance, most likely because of low power. The whole spike protein was spanned by vaccine-associated CD4 TCRs, and dominant responses were seen in regions 160-218 and 743-854. Reportedly, almost half of the unique spike-specific TCRs recognized epitopes lying outside the regions that are mutated in the B.1.351 and B.1.1.7 variants. Because no day 14 peak-response samples were available, repertoires were characterized only after the peak T cell response. Participants were mostly white British, with more females than males. The authors suggested clonal diversity may have been underestimated.

The time point label for this specimen denotes: baseline before first vaccination. The treatment or condition label on this specimen signifies: meningococcal conjugate vaccine given as trial control. The vaccinee samples were drawn from two UK trials, COV001 and COV002, one of which was a single-blind randomized controlled phase 2/3 trial testing AZD1222 (ChAdOx1 nCoV-19) in healthy adults. For TCRbeta chain sequencing, PBMC samples were collected from trial participants at day 0 and at day 28 after the second dose. In the case of this clone: No cognate antigen has been identified for it. The sample holds no much larger clone one base away, and base qualities are not on file.

Spanning cysteine to phenylalanine, the CDR3 consists of 14 amino acids. Here the CDR3 DNA is all that survives: 42 bases in frame from base 1. V is cut back by 4 bases and J by 1 base, with 3 bases in the junction unmatched. CDR1 and CDR2, per the germline V gene, are SNHLY and FYNNEI. This sequence uses TRBV2 and TRBJ1-2; 7 central bases correspond to TRBD1. The clonotype originates from an adult in good health. The sample was peripheral blood, taken on day 0 of MenACWY control vaccination. The CDR3 corresponds to CASSGQGSNYGYTF. The DNA sequence is given as TGTGCCAGCAGTGGACAGGGCAGTAACTATGGCTACACCTTC.